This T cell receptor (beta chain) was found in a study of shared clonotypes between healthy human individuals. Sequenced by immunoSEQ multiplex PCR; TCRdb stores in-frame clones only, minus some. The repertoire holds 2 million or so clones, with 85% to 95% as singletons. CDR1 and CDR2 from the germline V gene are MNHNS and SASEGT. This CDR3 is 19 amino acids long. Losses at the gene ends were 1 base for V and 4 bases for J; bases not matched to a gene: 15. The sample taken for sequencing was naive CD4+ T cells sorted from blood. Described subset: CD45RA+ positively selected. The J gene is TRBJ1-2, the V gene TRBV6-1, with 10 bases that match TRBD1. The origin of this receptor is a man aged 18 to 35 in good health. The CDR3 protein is CASSEGLRQGAVRPYGYTF. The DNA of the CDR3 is TGTGCCAGCAGTGAAGGTTTAAGACAGGGGGCCGTTCGCCCCTATGGCTACACCTTC.